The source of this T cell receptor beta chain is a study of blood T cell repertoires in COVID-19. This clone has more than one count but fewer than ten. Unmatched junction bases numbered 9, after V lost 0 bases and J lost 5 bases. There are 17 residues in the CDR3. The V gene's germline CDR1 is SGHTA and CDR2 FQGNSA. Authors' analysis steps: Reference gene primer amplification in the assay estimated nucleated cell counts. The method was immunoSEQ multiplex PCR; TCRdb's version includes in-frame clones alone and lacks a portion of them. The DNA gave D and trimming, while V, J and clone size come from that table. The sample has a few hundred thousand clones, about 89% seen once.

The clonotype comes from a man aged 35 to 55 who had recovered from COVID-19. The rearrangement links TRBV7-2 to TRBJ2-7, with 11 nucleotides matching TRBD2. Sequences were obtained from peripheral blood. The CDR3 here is CASSLAVAGGARHEQYF. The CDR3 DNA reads TGTGCCAGCAGCTTAGCAGTAGCGGGGGGGGCAAGGCACGAGCAGTACTTC.